Shown below are 19 T cell receptor beta chains from a single sample sequenced in a study of OX40 agonist ivuxolimab in advanced cancers. TCRdb's table, derived via immunoSEQ multiplex PCR, lists solely in-frame clones and lacks some. This table holds approximately 66,000 clones, around 85% found once. The material was CD4+ or CD8+ T cells sorted from blood, obtained in a trial of the OX40 agonist ivuxolimab. The receptors derive from an adult with an advanced solid tumor such as melanoma, head and neck, liver or kidney cancer.

The rearrangement joins TRBV14 to TRBJ1-6; the D is unclear. The CDR3 runs to 12 residues. Germline CDR1 and CDR2: SGHDN and FVKESK. V gave up 5 bases and J gave up 7 bases, with 6 bases separating them. CDR3 residues: CASSTANSPLHF. The CDR3 nucleotides are TGTGCCAGCAGCACGGCCAATTCACCCCTCCACTTT.

The chain couples TRBV27 to TRBJ1-2; D is perhaps TRBD1 (5 bases). The CDR3 is 13 amino acids. Germline V gives CDR1 MNHEY, CDR2 SMNVEV (reference sequence). Trimming removed 2 bases at V and 7 bases at J, with 11 bases between. CDR3 DNA: TGTGCCAGCAGTTTAGCAGGGCTGGCTGGCTACACCTTC. Translation gives CASSLAGLAGYTF.

The chain recombines TRBV10-2 with TRBJ2-5, with TRBD2 matching 9 bases. Germline CDR1 is WSHSY and CDR2 is SAAADI. The junction had 18 bases not matched to a gene; V was cut back by 4 bases and J by 6 bases. The CDR3 spans 18 residues. CDR3 in DNA: TGCGCCAGCAGTGCTTTGGGTATTAGCGGGAGTGAGGAAAAGACCCAGTACTTC. Its protein is CASSALGISGSEEKTQYF.

The CDR3 reads CASNSADGNYGYTF. CDR3 bases: TGTGCCAGCAATAGCGCAGACGGTAACTATGGCTACACCTTC. This sequence joins TRBV6-5 and TRBJ1-2; D is ambiguous. Trimming took 7 bases from V and 1 from J, leaving 13 bases between them. This CDR3 is 14 amino acids long. The V gene's germline CDR1 is MNHEY and CDR2 SVGAGI.

The V and J genes are TRBV15 and TRBJ1-6; possible D gene TRBD1, 5 bases. The CDR3 has 14 residues. V shed 2 bases and J shed 10 bases, with 12 bases lying between them. Germline V lookup: CDR1 LNHNV, CDR2 YYDKDF (reference sequence). CDR3 sequence (DNA): TGTGCCACCAGCAGACAGGGTGAAGGCTCACCCCTCCACTTT. Amino acids: CATSRQGEGSPLHF.

The chain has TRBV6-6 and TRBJ1-1; 8 bases map to TRBD1. V lost 6 bases, J lost 6 bases, and 15 bases stayed unmatched. The CDR3 has 16 residues. Germline V gene data show CDR1 as MNHNY and CDR2 as SVGAGI (reference sequence). CDR3 coding DNA: TGTGCCAGCAGCAACGACAGGGGTGGAGGCGTCTCTGAAGCTTTCTTT. Translating it yields CASSNDRGGGVSEAFF.

This rearrangement joins TRBV7-3 to TRBJ2-2; 10 nucleotides align to TRBD2. Germline trimming cut 5 bases from V and 0 bases from J; bases unmatched to any gene: 12. CDR1 and CDR2 from the germline V gene are SGHTA and FQGTGA. The CDR3 has 19 residues. The CDR3 loop is CASSRPTSGYLPNTGELFF. The CDR3, as DNA: TGTGCCAGCAGCCGACCGACTAGCGGGTACCTTCCGAACACCGGGGAGCTGTTTTTT.

CDR3 in amino acids: CASSHPGPEEETQYF. The CDR3 coding sequence is TGTGCCAGCAGTCACCCGGGACCTGAGGAAGAGACCCAGTACTTC. The chain uses TRBV6-6 and TRBJ2-5; D possibly uses TRBD1 or TRBD2 (5 bases each). Trimming removed 5 bases at V and 3 bases at J, with 16 bases between. The CDR3 contains 15 residues. Germline CDR1 MNHNY, CDR2 SVGAGI (reference sequence).

This chain uses TRBV19 with TRBJ2-1; possibly TRBD2 for D (6 bases). Trimming took 5 bases from V and 4 from J, leaving 12 bases between them. CDR1 is LNHDA and CDR2 is SQIVND in the germline V gene (reference sequence). This CDR3 has 14 amino acids. The CDR3 DNA reads TGTGCCAGTAGTCTTGGGCGGGGATACAATGAGCAGTTCTTC. Protein product: CASSLGRGYNEQFF.

The chain links TRBV5-1 to TRBJ2-7, with TRBD1 identical over 8 bases. The CDR3 is 12 amino acids. J gave up 6 bases and V 2 bases, and 1 base lay outside the gene matches. The germline V gene encodes CDR1 SGHRS and CDR2 YFSETQ. The CDR3 here is CASSFGQGEQYF. The CDR3 DNA sequence: TGCGCCAGCAGCTTCGGACAGGGCGAGCAGTACTTC.

This chain joins TRBV5-4 and TRBJ2-4, with TRBD1 matching over 7 bases. The V and J ends lost 5 bases and 3 bases, in that order; junction bases with no gene match: 2. Germline CDR1 reads SGHNT; CDR2 reads YYREEE (reference sequence). The CDR3 spans 13 residues. The CDR3 DNA is TGTGCCAGCAGTACAGGGGACAAAAACATTCAGTACTTC. This translates into CASSTGDKNIQYF.

V and J are TRBV11-2 and TRBJ1-4; weak D call: TRBD1 (6 bases). This CDR3 is built from 15 residues. With 4 bases removed from V and 8 bases from J, the gap between germline ends came to 17 bases. Germline CDR1 SGHAT, CDR2 FQNNGV. The CDR3 here is CASSSVRGRVEKLFF. CDR3 bases: TGTGCCAGCAGCTCGGTCAGGGGACGAGTGGAAAAACTGTTTTTT.

The chain links TRBV6-1 to TRBJ2-5, with D tentatively TRBD1 (5 bases). Germline CDR1 MNHNS, CDR2 SASEGT. The CDR3 totals 14 residues. Trimming removed 5 bases from V and 1 base from J, with 11 bases in between. Here the CDR3 DNA reads TGTGCCAGCAGTTTACAGGTGATCCAAGAGACCCAGTACTTC. The encoded protein is CASSLQVIQETQYF.

J is TRBJ1-1 and V is TRBV5-6, with TRBD1 matching 9 bases. V lost 3 bases to trimming and J lost 7 bases; unmatched junction nucleotides: 7. CDR3 length: 14 residues. Germline CDR1 SGHDT, CDR2 YYEEEE. In DNA form, the CDR3 reads TGTGCCAGCAGCTCGGGACAGGGTGTAGGTGAAGCTTTCTTT. Its translation is CASSSGQGVGEAFF.

This clone was detected once. CDR3 in DNA: TGTGCCAGTGCGGCTGGGCCTCTAAAGCCCCAGCATTTT. As protein: CASAAGPLKPQHF. This chain uses TRBV19 with TRBJ1-5; D ambiguous. Trimming removed 8 bases at V and 8 bases at J, with 16 bases between. The CDR3 has 13 amino acids. CDR1 is LNHDA, CDR2 SQIVND, per germline (reference sequence).

The rearrangement links TRBV6-5 to TRBJ2-1, with D tentatively TRBD1 (6 bases). The CDR3 sequence is 15 residues long. V lost 4 bases and J lost 3, with 13 bases in between. The germline V gene encodes CDR1 MNHEY and CDR2 SVGAGI. DNA for the CDR3: TGTGCCAGCAGTTTCGCAGGGGCATTCTACAATGAGCAGTTCTTC. This encodes CASSFAGAFYNEQFF.

The chain combines TRBV28 with TRBJ2-7; 8 nucleotides agree with TRBD1. There are 16 residues in the CDR3. Germline V lookup: CDR1 MDHEN, CDR2 SYDVKM. V shed 7 bases, J shed 3 bases, and the junction held 14 bases outside the gene matches. CDR3 protein: CASNKSWGQVFYEQYF. DNA for the CDR3: TGTGCCAGCAATAAATCGTGGGGACAGGTTTTCTACGAGCAGTACTTC. Full variable domain (remainder filled in from reference TRBV28 and TRBJ2-7): DVKVTQSSRYLVKRTGEKVFLECVQDMDHENMFWYRQDPGLGLRLIYFSYDVKMKEKGDIPEGYSVSREKKERFSLILESASTNQTSMYLCASNKSWGQVFYEQYFGPGTRLTVT.

The V gene is TRBV14, the J gene TRBJ2-3; 14 nucleotides match TRBD2. The CDR3 runs 18 residues. J lost 0 bases, V lost 6 bases, and 8 bases had no gene match. CDR1 and CDR2 (germline): SGHDN, FVKESK. CDR3 loop: CASSLRLAGGRSTDTQYF. CDR3 DNA: TGTGCCAGCAGTCTAAGACTAGCGGGAGGGCGGAGCACAGATACGCAGTATTTT. Together with reference TRBV14 and TRBJ2-3, the CDR3 gives the full variable domain: EAGVTQFPSHSVIEKGQTVTLRCDPISGHDNLYWYRRVMGKEIKFLLHFVKESKQDESGMPNNRFLAERTGGTYSTLKVQPAELEDSGVYFCASSLRLAGGRSTDTQYFGPGTRLTVL.

The chain joins TRBV30 to TRBJ2-7, with D possibly being TRBD1 or TRBD2 (5 bases each). Trimming removed 4 bases from V and 0 bases from J, with 19 bases in between. The CDR3 loop spans 16 amino acids. From germline, CDR1 is GTSNPN and CDR2 SVGIG (reference sequence). The CDR3 reads CAWTRPGTVSSYEQYF. CDR3 in DNA: TGTGCCTGGACCCGACCAGGGACGGTAAGCTCCTACGAGCAGTACTTC.